The rows below give T cell receptor beta chains drawn from one sample of a study of OX40 agonist ivuxolimab in advanced cancers. Some clones are missing from TCRdb's copy, which holds only in-frame ones; the method was immunoSEQ multiplex PCR. Of 90,000 to 120,000 clones listed, about nine tenths were seen once; the top ten hold around 0.31%. This material consisted of CD4+ or CD8+ T cells sorted from blood, taken in a trial of the OX40 agonist ivuxolimab. The receptor set was obtained from an adult with an advanced solid tumor such as melanoma, head and neck, liver or kidney cancer. Both conserved end residues are trimmed from each CDR3. Rows may omit the clone size; those that give it use once, few, many or a size class.

CDR3 protein: ASSYTSGPYEQY; V gene: TRBV6-5; J gene: TRBJ2-7; clone size: NA
CDR3 protein: SARTGHYQPQH; V gene: TRBV29-1; J gene: TRBJ1-5; clone size: NA
CDR3 protein: ASSPRLAGARNEQF; V gene: TRBV19; J gene: TRBJ2-1; clone size: NA
CDR3 protein: ASTEQAGSTDTQY; V gene: TRBV7-2; J gene: TRBJ2-3; clone size: once
CDR3 protein: ASSAPDNPGRSTDTQY; V gene: TRBV6-1; J gene: TRBJ2-3; clone size: NA
CDR3 protein: ASSLGLAPNNEQF; V gene: TRBV5-6; J gene: TRBJ2-1; clone size: few
CDR3 protein: ASSSDSQMAYEQY; V gene: TRBV5-1; J gene: TRBJ2-7; clone size: NA
CDR3 protein: ASSIHGTNQALGQY; V gene: TRBV11-3; J gene: TRBJ2-7; clone size: NA
CDR3 protein: ASSPPTSGSHSGELF; V gene: TRBV28; J gene: TRBJ2-2; clone size: NA
CDR3 protein: ASSQNPGTGDQPQH; V gene: TRBV4-2; J gene: TRBJ1-5; clone size: NA
CDR3 protein: SVGMGVNTEAF; V gene: TRBV29-1; J gene: TRBJ1-1; clone size: NA
CDR3 protein: ASSSSGQGGQPQH; V gene: TRBV28; J gene: TRBJ1-5; clone size: few
CDR3 protein: ASSFGGRNTGELF; V gene: TRBV5-4; J gene: TRBJ2-2; clone size: once
CDR3 protein: ASSLDPGTIRQKLF; V gene: TRBV5-1; J gene: TRBJ1-4; clone size: NA
CDR3 protein: ASSRSSGSIYEQF; V gene: TRBV6-5; J gene: TRBJ2-1; clone size: NA
CDR3 protein: ASSLRAGGPADTQY; V gene: TRBV13; J gene: TRBJ2-3; clone size: NA
CDR3 protein: ASSLTYEQY; V gene: TRBV7-2; J gene: TRBJ2-7; clone size: NA
CDR3 protein: ASRGTGTNTGELF; V gene: TRBV5-6; J gene: TRBJ2-2; clone size: NA
CDR3 protein: ASSLGTSGLEKETQY; V gene: TRBV18; J gene: TRBJ2-5; clone size: NA
CDR3 protein: ASSSRDRGRYEQY; V gene: TRBV5-6; J gene: TRBJ2-7; clone size: NA
CDR3 protein: ASSSSLRGTEAF; V gene: TRBV5-4; J gene: TRBJ1-1; clone size: NA
CDR3 protein: ASSSRSGRRIYNEQF; V gene: TRBV7-2; J gene: TRBJ2-1; clone size: once
CDR3 protein: ASSRLAGRETQY; V gene: TRBV14; J gene: TRBJ2-5; clone size: many
CDR3 protein: ASSLIGGSLNEQF; V gene: TRBV7-3; J gene: TRBJ2-1; clone size: NA
CDR3 protein: ASSSIDRTKGYEQY; V gene: TRBV2; J gene: TRBJ2-7; clone size: NA
CDR3 protein: AIRREGQTGELF; V gene: TRBV10-3; J gene: TRBJ2-2; clone size: NA
CDR3 protein: ASRLRQNTGELF; V gene: TRBV11-2; J gene: TRBJ2-2; clone size: NA
CDR3 protein: AIREGSYNEQF; V gene: TRBV10-3; J gene: TRBJ2-1; clone size: NA
CDR3 protein: ASSLYSGGTDTQY; V gene: TRBV7-9; J gene: TRBJ2-3; clone size: NA
CDR3 protein: ASSLGGSVAGNTIY; V gene: TRBV5-4; J gene: TRBJ1-3; clone size: NA
CDR3 protein: ASSLAGRSEQF; V gene: TRBV11-2; J gene: TRBJ2-1; clone size: once
CDR3 protein: ASSLGPVGTGELF; V gene: TRBV5-1; J gene: TRBJ2-2; clone size: NA
CDR3 protein: ASSPPRDRELETQY; V gene: TRBV13; J gene: TRBJ2-5; clone size: NA
CDR3 protein: SVTSGVSYNEQF; V gene: TRBV29-1; J gene: TRBJ2-1; clone size: once
CDR3 protein: ASSLAGAGNTGELF; V gene: TRBV7-2; J gene: TRBJ2-2; clone size: once
CDR3 protein: ASSPGGMGTQY; V gene: TRBV7-2; J gene: TRBJ2-3; clone size: NA
CDR3 protein: ASSLARTASYEQY; V gene: TRBV5-1; J gene: TRBJ2-7; clone size: NA
CDR3 protein: ASSPGQGAEGYT; V gene: TRBV18; J gene: TRBJ1-2; clone size: NA
CDR3 protein: ATTMGGRAYEQY; V gene: TRBV28; J gene: TRBJ2-7; clone size: NA
CDR3 protein: ASSRDRAETQY; V gene: TRBV11-2; J gene: TRBJ2-5; clone size: NA
CDR3 protein: ASSFRGYEQY; V gene: TRBV28; J gene: TRBJ2-7; clone size: NA
CDR3 protein: ASSLPITSGRSYEQY; V gene: TRBV5-6; J gene: TRBJ2-7; clone size: NA
CDR3 protein: ASQGAFYGYT; V gene: TRBV28; J gene: TRBJ1-2; clone size: once
CDR3 protein: ASKPRGPGEKLF; V gene: TRBV5-8; J gene: TRBJ1-4; clone size: once
CDR3 protein: ASSFGQGMETQY; V gene: TRBV7-9; J gene: TRBJ2-5; clone size: NA
CDR3 protein: ASSFGGGQGSYEQY; V gene: TRBV27; J gene: TRBJ2-7; clone size: NA
CDR3 protein: ASSEAQIYSNQPQH; V gene: TRBV6-1; J gene: TRBJ1-5; clone size: NA
CDR3 protein: AISRTGENTEAF; V gene: TRBV10-3; J gene: TRBJ1-1; clone size: NA
CDR3 protein: ASSKTLGAGGIADTQY; V gene: TRBV7-9; J gene: TRBJ2-3; clone size: NA
CDR3 protein: ASRPHSLTYEQY; V gene: TRBV28; J gene: TRBJ2-7; clone size: few
CDR3 protein: ASSLLGGNQPQH; V gene: TRBV7-2; J gene: TRBJ1-5; clone size: NA